This T cell receptor beta chain appears in the sequencing data of a study of CD8 T cells in Susac syndrome. RNA, at about 0.5 to 1 ug, was reverse transcribed with random hexamers. TCRdb processed the immunoSEQ multiplex PCR reads anew with MiXCR; each CDR3 protein has one entry. The sample consists of 130,000 to 150,000 distinct CDR3 sequences, 90% to 95% of them appearing once. The individuals used as controls were healthy donors who had been matched for both age and sex. The receptor comes from a human donor in good health. The sequencing input was CD8+ T cells from PBMCs.

Here the CDR3 DNA reads TGTGCCAGCAGTCTGCCCCCAGGGGGGCAAGAGACCCAGTACTTC. It translates to CASSLPPGGQETQYF. This chain links TRBV12-3 or TRBV12-4 with TRBJ2-5; weak D call: TRBD1 (7 bases). This CDR3 has 15 residues. Trimming removed 5 bases from V and 2 bases from J, with 15 bases in between.